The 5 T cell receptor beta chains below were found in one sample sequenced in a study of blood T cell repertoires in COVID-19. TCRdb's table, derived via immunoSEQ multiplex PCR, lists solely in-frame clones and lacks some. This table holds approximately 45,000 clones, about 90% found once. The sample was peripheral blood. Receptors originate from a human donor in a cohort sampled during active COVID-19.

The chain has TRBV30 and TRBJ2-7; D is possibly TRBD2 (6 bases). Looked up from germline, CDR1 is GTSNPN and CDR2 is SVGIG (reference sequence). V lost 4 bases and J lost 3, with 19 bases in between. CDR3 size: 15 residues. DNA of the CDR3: TGTGCCTGGAAGGGATGGTGGCCCGGGAGCTACGAGCAGTACTTC. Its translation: CAWKGWWPGSYEQYF.

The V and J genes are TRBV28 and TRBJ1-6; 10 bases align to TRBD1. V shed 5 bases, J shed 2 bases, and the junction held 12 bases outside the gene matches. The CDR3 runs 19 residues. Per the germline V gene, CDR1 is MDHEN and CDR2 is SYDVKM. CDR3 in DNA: TGTGCCAGCAGTCCACCGGGACAGGGGCTATACACCTATAATTCACCCCTCCACTTT. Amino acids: CASSPPGQGLYTYNSPLHF.

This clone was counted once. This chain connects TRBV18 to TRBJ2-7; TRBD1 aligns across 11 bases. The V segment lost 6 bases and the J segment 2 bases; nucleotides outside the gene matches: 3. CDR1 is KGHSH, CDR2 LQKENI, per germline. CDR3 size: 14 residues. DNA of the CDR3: TGTGCCAGCTCGGAGGGACAGGGGGCCTACGAGCAGTACTTC. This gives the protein CASSEGQGAYEQYF.

Written as DNA, the CDR3 is TGTGCCAGCAGCGGACACAGAACAAGCGGGGAGCTGTTTTTT. As protein: CASSGHRTSGELFF. The chain employs TRBV9 and TRBJ2-2; unclear D gene. Germline CDR1 reads SGDLS; CDR2 reads YYNGEE. V was trimmed by 3 bases and J by 7 bases, leaving 13 bases between them. There are 14 residues in the CDR3.

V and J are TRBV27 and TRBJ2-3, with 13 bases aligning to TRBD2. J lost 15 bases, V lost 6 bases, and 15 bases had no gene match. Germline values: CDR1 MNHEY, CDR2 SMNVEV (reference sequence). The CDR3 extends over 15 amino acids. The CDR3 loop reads CASRPTSGRTQGNYF. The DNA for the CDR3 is TGTGCCAGCAGGCCGACTAGCGGGAGGACGCAGGGAAACTATTTT.